The 12 T cell receptor beta chains presented below share a single source sample, sequenced in a study of T cell responses to AZD1222 COVID-19 vaccine. This table comes from immunoSEQ multiplex PCR, and its TCRdb copy is limited to in-frame clones, with some not included. The sample yields about 67,000 clones, roughly 85% seen once. This specimen was peripheral blood, taken 28 days after the second AZD1222 dose. These receptors all come from an adult who received the AZD1222 COVID-19 vaccine.

The J gene is TRBJ1-6, the V gene TRBV6-5; the D gene is possibly TRBD1 (5 bases). The CDR3 length is 15 residues. The ends were cut back, 6 bases at V and 9 bases at J, with 18 bases in the middle. Per germline, CDR1 MNHEY and CDR2 SVGAGI. For the CDR3, the DNA is TGTGCCAGCAGATCGAGAGGGACTCGAGGTTCACCCCTCCACTTT. It is translated as CASRSRGTRGSPLHF.

The sample holds a few counts of this clone. The CDR3, as DNA: TGCGCCAGCAGCTCTCATAGCGGGACTGGGCAGGAGACCCAGTACTTC. Its protein product is CASSSHSGTGQETQYF. This chain connects TRBV5-1 to TRBJ2-5, with 8 nucleotides matching TRBD2. Germline CDR1 SGHRS, CDR2 YFSETQ. V shed 3 bases, J shed 5 bases, and the junction held 12 bases outside the gene matches. CDR3 length: 16 amino acids. The full variable domain, rest sourced from reference TRBV5-1 and TRBJ2-5, is KAGVTQTPRYLIKTRGQQVTLSCSPISGHRSVSWYQQTPGQGLQFLFEYFSETQRNKGNFPGRFSGRQFSNSRSEMNVSTLELGDSALYLCASSSHSGTGQETQYFGPGTRLLVL.

The chain couples TRBV23-1 to TRBJ2-7, with D possibly matching TRBD1 (6 bases). TRBV23-1 belongs to the ORF category, with a function that is uncertain. This CDR3 comprises 16 residues. V lost 0 bases and J lost 7, with 19 bases in between. CDR3 protein: CASSQSHLQGRGEQYF. The CDR3 DNA is TGCGCCAGCAGTCAATCGCATCTCCAGGGGAGAGGGGAGCAGTACTTC.

The sample holds one count of this clone. The rearrangement links TRBV6-5 to TRBJ1-4, with TRBD1 matching over 8 bases. The CDR3 consists of 15 residues. The ends lost 4 bases at V and 6 bases at J; junction bases unmatched: 7. Germline V gives CDR1 MNHEY, CDR2 SVGAGI. In nucleotides, the CDR3 is TGTGCCAGCAGTTCCTGGACAGGGTGGGATGAAAAACTGTTTTTT. Protein sequence: CASSSWTGWDEKLFF.

V and J are TRBV3-1 (or the pseudogene TRBV3-2) and TRBJ1-1, with D uncertain. The CDR3 loop spans 14 amino acids. Per the germline V gene, CDR1 is LGHDT and CDR2 is YNNKEL (reference sequence). V lost 1 base to trimming and J lost 3 bases, with 9 bases between them. This CDR3 reads CASSQVGWDTEAFF. CDR3 coding DNA: TGTGCCAGCAGCCAAGTAGGGTGGGACACTGAAGCTTTCTTT.

The chain joins TRBV7-9 to TRBJ2-3, with D possibly matching TRBD1 (5 bases). The germline gives CDR1 SEHNR, CDR2 FQNEAQ (reference sequence). CDR3 length equals 14 residues. Between the trimmed V and J ends, which lost 1 base and 0 bases, there was a span of 5 bases. CDR3: CASSLDRSTDTQYF. In DNA form, the CDR3 reads TGTGCCAGCAGCTTAGACAGGAGCACAGATACGCAGTATTTT.

V is TRBV3-1 (or the pseudogene TRBV3-2) and J is TRBJ1-3; D is unclear. CDR1 and CDR2 from the germline V gene are LGHDT and YNNKEL (reference sequence). This CDR3 is built from 15 residues. Trimming stripped 1 base from V and 0 bases from J, with 7 bases between. CDR3 in amino acids: CASSQVFHSGNTIYF. CDR3 in DNA: TGTGCCAGCAGCCAAGTATTCCACTCTGGAAACACCATATATTTT.

This chain joins TRBV15 and TRBJ2-6; TRBD2 matches at 10 bases. V was pared by 3 bases and J by 0 bases, with 11 bases of the junction left unmatched. The CDR3 is 20 amino acids. CDR1 LNHNV and CDR2 YYDKDF come from the germline V gene (reference sequence). The CDR3 protein is CATSRGIGLAASSGANVLTF. The CDR3 coding sequence is TGTGCCACCAGCAGGGGGATCGGACTAGCGGCGTCCTCTGGGGCCAACGTCCTGACTTTC.

In this sample, this clone turned up a few times. This chain links TRBV27 with TRBJ1-1; TRBD1 agrees at 7 bases. Trimming at V came to 5 bases and at J to 4 bases, leaving 7 bases not matched to a gene. This CDR3 region has 14 residues. Germline V gene lookup returns CDR1 MNHEY and CDR2 SMNVEV (reference sequence). CDR3 nucleotides: TGTGCCAGCAGTCCCCTCCCAGGGGGCACTGAAGCTTTCTTT. It yields the protein CASSPLPGGTEAFF.

The chain recombines TRBV18 with TRBJ1-1; tentative D call: TRBD1 (5 bases). Deletions cut 3 bases from V and 1 base from J, with 9 bases between. The CDR3 loop spans 14 amino acids. Germline V CDR1 and CDR2: KGHSH, LQKENI. CDR3 bases: TGTGCCAGCTCACCGCTGGACACGAACACTGAAGCTTTCTTT. The encoded protein is CASSPLDTNTEAFF.

The J gene is TRBJ2-3, the V gene TRBV27, with a possible D match to TRBD2 (7 bases). The CDR3 is 16 residues long. Germline values: CDR1 MNHEY, CDR2 SMNVEV (reference sequence). Trimming removed 5 bases at V and 1 base at J, with 16 bases between. CDR3 sequence reads: CASSVVRGAGTDTQYF. The CDR3 DNA is TGTGCCAGCAGTGTCGTACGGGGGGCTGGCACAGATACGCAGTATTTT.

The chain couples TRBV10-1 to TRBJ1-1, with D uncertain. Germline lookup yields CDR1 WNHNN and CDR2 SYGVQD (reference sequence). CDR3 length: 13 amino acids. Trimming took off 2 bases at V and 4 bases at J, with 8 bases between the two ends. CDR3 sequence: CASSEQPGTEAFF. The CDR3 DNA reads TGCGCCAGCAGTGAGCAGCCGGGCACTGAAGCTTTCTTT.